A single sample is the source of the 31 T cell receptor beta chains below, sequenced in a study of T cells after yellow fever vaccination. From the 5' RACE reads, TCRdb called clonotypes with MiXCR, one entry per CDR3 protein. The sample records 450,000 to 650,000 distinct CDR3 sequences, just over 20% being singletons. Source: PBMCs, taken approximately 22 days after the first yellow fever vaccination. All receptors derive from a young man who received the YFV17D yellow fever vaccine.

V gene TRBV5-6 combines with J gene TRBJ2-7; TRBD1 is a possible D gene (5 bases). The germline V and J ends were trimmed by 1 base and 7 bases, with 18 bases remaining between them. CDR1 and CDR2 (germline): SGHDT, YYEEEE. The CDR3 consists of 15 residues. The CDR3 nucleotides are TGTGCCAGCAGCTTGATCGCAGGGAACCCTACGGAGCAGTACGTC. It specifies CASSLIAGNPTEQYV.

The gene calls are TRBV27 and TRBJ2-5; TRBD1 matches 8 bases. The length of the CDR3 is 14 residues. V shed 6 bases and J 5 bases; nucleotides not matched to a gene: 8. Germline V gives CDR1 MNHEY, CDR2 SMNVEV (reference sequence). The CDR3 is CASSLRGLRETQYF. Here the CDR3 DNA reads TGTGCCAGCAGCCTCAGGGGGCTCCGGGAGACCCAGTACTTC.

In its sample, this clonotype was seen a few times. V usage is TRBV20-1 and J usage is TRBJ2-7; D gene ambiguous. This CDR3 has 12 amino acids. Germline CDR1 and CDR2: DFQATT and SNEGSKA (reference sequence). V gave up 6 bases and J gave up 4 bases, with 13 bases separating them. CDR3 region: CSARKGPYEQYV. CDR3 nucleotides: TGCAGTGCCCGAAAGGGCCCTTACGAGCAGTACGTC.

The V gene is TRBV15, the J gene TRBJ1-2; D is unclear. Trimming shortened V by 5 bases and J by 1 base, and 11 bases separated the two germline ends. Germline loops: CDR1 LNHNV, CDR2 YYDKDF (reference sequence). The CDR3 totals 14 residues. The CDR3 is CATSPIQLNYGYTF. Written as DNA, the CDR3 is TGTGCCACCAGCCCGATACAGCTTAACTATGGCTACACCTTC.

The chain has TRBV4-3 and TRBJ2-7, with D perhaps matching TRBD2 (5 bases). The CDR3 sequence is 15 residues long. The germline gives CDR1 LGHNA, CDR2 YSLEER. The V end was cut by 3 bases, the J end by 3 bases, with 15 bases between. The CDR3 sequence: CASSQHDTGSYEQYF. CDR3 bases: TGCGCCAGCAGCCAGCATGATACGGGGAGCTACGAGCAGTACTTC.

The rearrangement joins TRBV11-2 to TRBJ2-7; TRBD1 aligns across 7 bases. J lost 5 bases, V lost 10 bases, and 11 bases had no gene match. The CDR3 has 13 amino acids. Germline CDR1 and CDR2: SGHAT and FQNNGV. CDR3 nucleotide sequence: TGTGCCACCTCCCAGGGGGTTGCGGACGAGCAGTACGTC. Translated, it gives CATSQGVADEQYV.

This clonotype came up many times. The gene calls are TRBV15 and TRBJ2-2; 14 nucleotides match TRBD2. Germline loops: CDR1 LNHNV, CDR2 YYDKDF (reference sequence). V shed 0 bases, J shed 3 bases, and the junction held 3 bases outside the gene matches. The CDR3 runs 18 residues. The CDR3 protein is CATSRDTGLAGDTGELFF. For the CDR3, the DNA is TGTGCCACCAGCAGAGATACGGGACTAGCGGGAGACACCGGGGAGCTGTTTTTT.

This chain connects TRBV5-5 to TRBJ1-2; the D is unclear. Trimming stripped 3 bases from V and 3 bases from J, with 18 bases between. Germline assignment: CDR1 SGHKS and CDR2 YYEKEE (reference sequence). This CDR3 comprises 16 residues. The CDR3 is CASSSPPGLSYYGYTF. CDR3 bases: TGTGCCAGCAGCTCCCCCCCTGGACTTTCCTACTATGGCTACACCTTC.

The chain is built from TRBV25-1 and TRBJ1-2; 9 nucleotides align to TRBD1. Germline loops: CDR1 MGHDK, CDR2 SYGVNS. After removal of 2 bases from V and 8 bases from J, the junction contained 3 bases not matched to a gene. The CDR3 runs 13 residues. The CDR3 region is CASSENRGPGYTF. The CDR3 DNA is TGTGCCAGCAGTGAAAACAGGGGGCCGGGCTACACCTTC.

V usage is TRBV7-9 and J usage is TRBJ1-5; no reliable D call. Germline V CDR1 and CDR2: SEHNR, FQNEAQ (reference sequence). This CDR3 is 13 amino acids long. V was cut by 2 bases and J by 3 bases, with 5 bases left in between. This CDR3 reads CASSLRDNQPQHF. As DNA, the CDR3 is TGTGCCAGCAGCTTAAGAGACAATCAGCCCCAGCATTTT.

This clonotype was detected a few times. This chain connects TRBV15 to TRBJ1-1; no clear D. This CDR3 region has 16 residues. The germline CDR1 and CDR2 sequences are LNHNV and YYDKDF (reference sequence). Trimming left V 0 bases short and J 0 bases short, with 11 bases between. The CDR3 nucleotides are TGTGCCACCAGCAGAGATCCCCGACCGATGAACACTGAAGCTTTCTTT. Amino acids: CATSRDPRPMNTEAFF.

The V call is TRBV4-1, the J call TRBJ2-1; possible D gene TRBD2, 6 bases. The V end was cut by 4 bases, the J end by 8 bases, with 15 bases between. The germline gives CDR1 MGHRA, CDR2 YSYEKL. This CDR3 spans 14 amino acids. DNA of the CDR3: TGCGCCAGCAGCCTAACCAAGGAGGGCTATGAGCAGTTCTTC. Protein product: CASSLTKEGYEQFF.

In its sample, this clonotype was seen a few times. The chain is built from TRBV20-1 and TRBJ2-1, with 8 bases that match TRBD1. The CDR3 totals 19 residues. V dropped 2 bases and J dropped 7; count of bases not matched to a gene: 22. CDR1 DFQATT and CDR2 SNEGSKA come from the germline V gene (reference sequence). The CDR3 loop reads CSARLPGGRGLPLKNEQFF. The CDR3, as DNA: TGCAGTGCTAGACTACCCGGAGGCAGGGGGCTCCCTTTAAAGAATGAGCAGTTCTTC.

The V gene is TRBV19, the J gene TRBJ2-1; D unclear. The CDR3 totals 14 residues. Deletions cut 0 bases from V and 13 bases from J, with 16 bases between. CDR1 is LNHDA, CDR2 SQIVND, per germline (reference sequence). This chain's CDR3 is CASSIEGSPNRQFF. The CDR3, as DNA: TGTGCCAGTAGTATAGAAGGGTCCCCCAATAGACAGTTCTTC.

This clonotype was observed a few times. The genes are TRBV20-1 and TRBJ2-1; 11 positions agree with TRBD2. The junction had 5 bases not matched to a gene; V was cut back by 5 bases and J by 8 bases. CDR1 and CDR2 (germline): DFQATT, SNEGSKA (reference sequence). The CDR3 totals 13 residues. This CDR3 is CSADSGGADEQFF. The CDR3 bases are TGCAGTGCTGATAGCGGGGGGGCCGATGAGCAGTTCTTC.

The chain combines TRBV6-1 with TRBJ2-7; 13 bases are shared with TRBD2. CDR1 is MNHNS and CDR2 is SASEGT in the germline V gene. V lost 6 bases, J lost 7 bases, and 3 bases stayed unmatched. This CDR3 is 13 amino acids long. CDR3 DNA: TGTGCCAGCAGCCAGGGACTAGCGGGGGAGCAGTACTTC. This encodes CASSQGLAGEQYF.

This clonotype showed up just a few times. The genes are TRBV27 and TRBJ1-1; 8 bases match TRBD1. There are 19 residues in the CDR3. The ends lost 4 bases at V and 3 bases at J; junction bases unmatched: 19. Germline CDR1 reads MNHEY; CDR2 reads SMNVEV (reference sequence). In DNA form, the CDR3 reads TGTGCCAGCAGTTCCATTCTCCGGACAGGGCCGGGCGGGGACACTGAAGCTTTCTTT. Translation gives CASSSILRTGPGGDTEAFF.

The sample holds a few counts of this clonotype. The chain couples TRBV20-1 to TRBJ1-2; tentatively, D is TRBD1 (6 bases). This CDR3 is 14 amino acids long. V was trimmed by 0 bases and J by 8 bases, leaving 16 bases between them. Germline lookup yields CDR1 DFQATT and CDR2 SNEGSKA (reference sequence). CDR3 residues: CSARDRPRGYGYTF. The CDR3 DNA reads TGCAGTGCTAGAGATCGGCCTAGGGGGTACGGCTACACCTTC.

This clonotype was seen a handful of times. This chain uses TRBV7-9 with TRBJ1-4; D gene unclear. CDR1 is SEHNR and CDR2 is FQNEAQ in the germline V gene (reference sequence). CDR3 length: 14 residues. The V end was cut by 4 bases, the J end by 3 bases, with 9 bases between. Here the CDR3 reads CASSYLGANEKLFF. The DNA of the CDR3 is TGTGCCAGCAGCTACCTTGGGGCTAATGAAAAACTGTTTTTT.

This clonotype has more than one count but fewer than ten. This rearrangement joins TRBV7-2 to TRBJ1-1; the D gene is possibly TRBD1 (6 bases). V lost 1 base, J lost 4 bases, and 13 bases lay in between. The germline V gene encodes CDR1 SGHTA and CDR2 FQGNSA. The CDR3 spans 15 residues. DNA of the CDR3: TGTGCCAGCAGCTTAGTCGGTACAGGGATCACTGAAGCTTTCTTT. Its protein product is CASSLVGTGITEAFF.

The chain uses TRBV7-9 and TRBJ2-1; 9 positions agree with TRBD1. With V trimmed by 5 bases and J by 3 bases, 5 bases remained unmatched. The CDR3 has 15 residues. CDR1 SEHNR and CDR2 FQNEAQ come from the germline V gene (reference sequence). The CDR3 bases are TGTGCCAGCAGCATGGGGACAGGGAACTACAATGAGCAGTTCTTC. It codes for CASSMGTGNYNEQFF.

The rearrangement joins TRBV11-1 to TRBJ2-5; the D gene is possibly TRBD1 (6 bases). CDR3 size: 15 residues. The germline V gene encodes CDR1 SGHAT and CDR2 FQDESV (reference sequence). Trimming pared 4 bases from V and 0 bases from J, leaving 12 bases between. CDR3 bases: TGTGCCAGCAGCTCCGCCGGACAGTACCAAGAGACCCAGTACTTC. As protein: CASSSAGQYQETQYF.

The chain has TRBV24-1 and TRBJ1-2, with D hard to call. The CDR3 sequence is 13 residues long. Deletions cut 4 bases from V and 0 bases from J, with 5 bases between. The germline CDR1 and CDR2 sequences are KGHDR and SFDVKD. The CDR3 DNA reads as TGTGCCACCAGTGACGGGCCTAACTATGGCTACACCTTC. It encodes CATSDGPNYGYTF.

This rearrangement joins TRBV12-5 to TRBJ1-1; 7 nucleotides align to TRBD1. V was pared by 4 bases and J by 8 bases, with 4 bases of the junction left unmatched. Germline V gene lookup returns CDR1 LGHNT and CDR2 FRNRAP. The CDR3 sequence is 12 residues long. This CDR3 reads CASGSGTAEAFF. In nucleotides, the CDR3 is TGTGCTAGTGGTTCAGGGACAGCCGAAGCTTTCTTT.

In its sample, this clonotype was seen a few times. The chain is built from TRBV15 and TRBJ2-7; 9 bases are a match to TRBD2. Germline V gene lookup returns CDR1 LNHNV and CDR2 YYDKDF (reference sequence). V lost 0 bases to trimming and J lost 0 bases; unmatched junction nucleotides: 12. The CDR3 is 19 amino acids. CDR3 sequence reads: CATSRESERGVTYSYEQYF. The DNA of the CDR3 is TGTGCCACCAGCAGAGAATCTGAGCGGGGGGTGACTTACTCCTACGAGCAGTACTTC. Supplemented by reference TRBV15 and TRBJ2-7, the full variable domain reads DAMVIQNPRYQVTQFGKPVTLSCSQTLNHNVMYWYQQKSSQAPKLLFHYYDKDFNNEADTPDNFQSRRPNTSFCFLDIRSPGLGDTAMYLCATSRESERGVTYSYEQYFGPGTRLTVT.

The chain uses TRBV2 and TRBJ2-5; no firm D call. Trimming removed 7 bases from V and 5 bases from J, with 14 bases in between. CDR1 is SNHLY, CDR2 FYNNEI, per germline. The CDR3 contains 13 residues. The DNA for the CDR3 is TGTGCCAGCACCTACTCCCCAGCGGAGACCCAGTACTTC. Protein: CASTYSPAETQYF.

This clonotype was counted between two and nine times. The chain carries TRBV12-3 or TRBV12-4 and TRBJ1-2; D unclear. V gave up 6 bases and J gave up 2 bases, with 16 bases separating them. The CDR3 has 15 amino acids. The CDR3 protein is CASSPKIWSNYGYTF. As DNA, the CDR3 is TGTGCCAGCAGCCCCAAGATTTGGTCCAACTATGGCTACACCTTC.

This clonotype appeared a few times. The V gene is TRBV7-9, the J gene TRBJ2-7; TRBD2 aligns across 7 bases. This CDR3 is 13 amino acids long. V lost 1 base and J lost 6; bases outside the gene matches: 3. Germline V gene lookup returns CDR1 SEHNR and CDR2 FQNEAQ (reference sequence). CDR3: CASSLGGGPEQYV. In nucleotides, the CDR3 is TGTGCCAGCAGCTTAGGGGGAGGGCCCGAGCAGTACGTC.

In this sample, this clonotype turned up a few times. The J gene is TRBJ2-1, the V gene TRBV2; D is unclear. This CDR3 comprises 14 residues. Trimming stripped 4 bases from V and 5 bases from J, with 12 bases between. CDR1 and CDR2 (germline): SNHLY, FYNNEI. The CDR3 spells CASSVAARHNEQFF. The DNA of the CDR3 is TGTGCCAGCAGTGTTGCGGCTAGACACAATGAGCAGTTCTTC.

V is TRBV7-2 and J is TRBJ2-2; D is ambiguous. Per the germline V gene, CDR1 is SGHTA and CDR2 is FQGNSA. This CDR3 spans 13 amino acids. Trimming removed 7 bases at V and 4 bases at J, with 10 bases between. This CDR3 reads CASTLLSTGELFF. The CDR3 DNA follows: TGTGCCAGCACCCTTCTTTCCACCGGGGAGCTGTTTTTT.

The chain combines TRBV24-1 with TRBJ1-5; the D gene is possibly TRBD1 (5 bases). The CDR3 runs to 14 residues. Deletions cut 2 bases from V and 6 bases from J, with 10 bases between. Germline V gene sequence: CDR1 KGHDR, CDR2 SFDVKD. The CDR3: CATSDWGVFQPQHF. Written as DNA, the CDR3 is TGTGCCACCAGTGATTGGGGGGTTTTTCAGCCCCAGCATTTT.